The clone carrying this T cell receptor (beta chain) was counted many times. The entry originates in a study of immune characterization of retroperitoneal liposarcoma. The V gene's germline CDR1 is MNHNS and CDR2 SASEGT. This CDR3 contains 15 residues. With 3 bases removed from V and 2 bases from J, the gap between germline ends came to 11 bases. TCRdb reprocessed the PCR reads with MiXCR, giving one entry per CDR3 protein. Here the sample spans roughly 11,000 distinct CDR3 sequences, about a quarter being singletons. This receptor was taken from a female donor with retroperitoneal liposarcoma. What was sequenced was tumor tissue. The chain joins TRBV6-1 to TRBJ1-3; the D is unclear. The CDR3 protein is CASSEAGRPGNTIYF. CDR3 coding DNA: TGTGCCAGCAGTGAGGCGGGGAGACCTGGAAACACCATATATTTT.